The 25 T cell receptor beta chains listed next were all sequenced from one sample in a study of T cell clones after liver transplantation. Using immunoSEQ multiplex PCR, the repertoire was profiled, and TCRdb retains in-frame clones only, with some absent. In the table there are 40,000 to 55,000 clones, approximately 71% of which are singletons. The sequencing here drew on CD4+ T cells from blood, taken 54 months after liver transplant. Source of these receptors: a human patient who received a liver transplant. Part of the T cell pool may stem from the graft donor.

The rearrangement uses TRBV9 and TRBJ2-3; 11 bases align to TRBD2. V shed 1 base, J shed 1 base, and the junction held 2 bases outside the gene matches. The CDR3 extends over 16 amino acids. Germline V lookup: CDR1 SGDLS, CDR2 YYNGEE. The CDR3 nucleotides are TGTGCCAGCAGCGTATCGGGACTAGCGGGCACAGATACGCAGTATTTT. Its protein is CASSVSGLAGTDTQYF.

The V call is TRBV7-9, the J call TRBJ2-3; unclear D gene. Germline values: CDR1 SEHNR, CDR2 FQNEAQ (reference sequence). V gave up 1 base and J gave up 9 bases, with 8 bases separating them. The length of the CDR3 is 12 residues. The CDR3 nucleotides are TGTGCCAGCAGCTTAGGGGGAACGACGCAGTATTTT. Its translation: CASSLGGTTQYF.

This clone was counted a single time. The CDR3 loop reads CASSSPDRGFQETQYF. The CDR3 coding sequence is TGTGCCAGCAGTTCCCCGGACAGGGGGTTCCAAGAGACCCAGTACTTC. V gene TRBV6-6 combines with J gene TRBJ2-5, with 10 bases lining up with TRBD1. Losses at the gene ends were 4 bases for V and 1 base for J; bases not matched to a gene: 6. Germline V gives CDR1 MNHNY, CDR2 SVGAGI (reference sequence). The CDR3 sequence is 16 residues long.

V usage is TRBV7-8 and J usage is TRBJ2-1; 10 bases line up with TRBD1. Looked up from germline, CDR1 is SGHVS and CDR2 is FQNEAQ. The CDR3 has 15 residues. J gave up 10 bases and V 5 bases, and 11 bases lay outside the gene matches. This chain's CDR3 is CASSPRQGALVEQFF. The CDR3 coding sequence is TGTGCCAGCAGCCCTAGACAGGGGGCGTTGGTCGAGCAGTTCTTC.

This chain uses TRBV14 with TRBJ1-1; 7 positions match TRBD1. This CDR3 has 13 amino acids. V gave up 9 bases and J gave up 1 base; unmatched junction bases: 5. Germline assignment: CDR1 SGHDN and CDR2 FVKESK. CDR3 in DNA: TGTGCCAGTCGACAGGGTCCGAACACTGAAGCTTTCTTT. Amino acid sequence: CASRQGPNTEAFF.

The rearrangement uses TRBV11-2 and TRBJ2-2; a possible D gene is TRBD2 (5 bases). The CDR3 totals 16 residues. Germline CDR1 reads SGHAT; CDR2 reads FQNNGV. V dropped 5 bases and J dropped 8 bases, with 21 bases sitting between them. The DNA of the CDR3 is TGTGCCAGCAGCAAATTTATAGGCACTAGGGAAGGGGAGCTGTTTTTT. Translating gives CASSKFIGTREGELFF.

The chain links TRBV4-2 to TRBJ1-1, with D possibly matching TRBD1 (5 bases). Germline CDR1 is LGHNA and CDR2 is YNFKEQ. CDR3 size: 14 residues. The V end lost 1 base, the J end lost 10 bases, and 16 bases lay between the germline ends. CDR3 coding DNA: TGTGCCAGCAGCCAAGGAGTCGTCCAGGGTAGAGCTTTCTTT. Translation: CASSQGVVQGRAFF.

V and J are TRBV19 and TRBJ2-5; tentative D call: TRBD1 (5 bases). Trimming left V 6 bases short and J 1 base short, with 12 bases between. This CDR3 is 14 amino acids long. CDR1 and CDR2 from the germline V gene are LNHDA and SQIVND (reference sequence). CDR3 sequence (DNA): TGTGCCAGTAGCCCCAGACAGACCCAAGAGACCCAGTACTTC. Translated, it gives CASSPRQTQETQYF.

The chain recombines TRBV5-8 with TRBJ2-7, with D possibly being TRBD2 (5 bases). Germline CDR1 SGHTS, CDR2 YDEGEE. This CDR3 region has 15 residues. V shed 0 bases and J shed 4 bases, with 14 bases lying between them. Here the CDR3 DNA reads TGTGCCAGCAGCTTGGCCACGGGATATTGGTACGAGCAGTACTTC. Its translation is CASSLATGYWYEQYF.

The rearrangement uses TRBV7-6 and TRBJ2-5; D not certain. CDR1 SGHVS and CDR2 FNYEAQ come from the germline V gene. The CDR3 is made up of 15 amino acids. The germline V and J ends were trimmed by 2 bases and 4 bases, with 14 bases remaining between them. The CDR3 DNA reads as TGTGCCAGCAGCTTAAGCCCCAGGCGATTAGAGACCCAGTACTTC. It codes for CASSLSPRRLETQYF.

The rearrangement links TRBV11-2 to TRBJ2-7, with TRBD2 matching over 11 bases. Germline values: CDR1 SGHAT, CDR2 FQNNGV. The CDR3 runs to 16 residues. J gave up 2 bases and V 4 bases, and 7 bases lay outside the gene matches. The CDR3 DNA reads as TGTGCCAGCAGCTACGGGACTAGCGGCTACCCCTACGAGCAGTACTTC. Protein sequence: CASSYGTSGYPYEQYF. Combining the CDR3 with reference TRBV11-2 and TRBJ2-7 gives the whole variable domain EAGVAQSPRYKIIEKRQSVAFWCNPISGHATLYWYQQILGQGPKLLIQFQNNGVVDDSQLPKDRFSAERLKGVDSTLKIQPAKLEDSAVYLCASSYGTSGYPYEQYFGPGTRLTVT.

The chain employs TRBV7-9 and TRBJ1-2, with D maybe TRBD1 (5 bases). The germline V and J ends were trimmed by 4 bases and 1 base, with 10 bases remaining between them. Germline CDR1 and CDR2: SEHNR and FQNEAQ (reference sequence). CDR3 length: 14 residues. As DNA, the CDR3 is TGTGCCAGCAGCTCGGATGGGGGTAACTATGGCTACACCTTC. It encodes CASSSDGGNYGYTF. Filled out from reference TRBV7-9 and TRBJ1-2, the complete variable domain reads DTGVSQNPRHKITKRGQNVTFRCDPISEHNRLYWYRQTLGQGPEFLTYFQNEAQLEKSRLLSDRFSAERPKGSFSTLEIQRTEQGDSAMYLCASSSDGGNYGYTFGSGTRLTVV.

This clone has a handful of counts. The V and J genes are TRBV11-2 and TRBJ2-7; 9 bases agree with TRBD2. The CDR3 has 15 residues. Unmatched junction bases numbered 10, after V lost 5 bases and J lost 5 bases. Germline V gene sequence: CDR1 SGHAT, CDR2 FQNNGV. The DNA for the CDR3 is TGTGCCAGCAGCCTCGGGCGGGGGGGCCTGGACGAGCAGTACTTC. This codes for CASSLGRGGLDEQYF. Variable domain in full (rest from reference TRBV11-2 and TRBJ2-7): EAGVAQSPRYKIIEKRQSVAFWCNPISGHATLYWYQQILGQGPKLLIQFQNNGVVDDSQLPKDRFSAERLKGVDSTLKIQPAKLEDSAVYLCASSLGRGGLDEQYFGPGTRLTVT.

The V and J genes are TRBV20-1 and TRBJ1-5; D unclear. The CDR3 is made up of 11 amino acids. Trimming removed 4 bases at V and 9 bases at J, with 10 bases between. Germline loops: CDR1 DFQATT, CDR2 SNEGSKA (reference sequence). The CDR3 region has the DNA TGCAGTGCTACCGACGGCCGGCCCCAGCATTTT. Protein sequence: CSATDGRPQHF.

The chain recombines TRBV30 with TRBJ2-2; possible D gene TRBD2, 5 bases. This CDR3 contains 15 residues. The V and J ends lost 7 bases and 0 bases respectively, with 15 bases between them. Looked up from germline, CDR1 is GTSNPN and CDR2 is SVGIG (reference sequence). The CDR3 sequence: CALPLRGSNTGELFF. CDR3 DNA sequence: TGTGCCTTGCCCCTTCGCGGGTCGAACACCGGGGAGCTGTTTTTT. The complete variable domain, with remaining parts taken from reference TRBV30 and TRBJ2-2, reads SQTIHQWPATLVQPVGSPLSLECTVEGTSNPNLYWYRQAAGRGLQLLFYSVGIGQISSEVPQNLSASRPQDRQFILSSKKLLLSDSGFYLCALPLRGSNTGELFFGEGSRLTVL.

This chain links TRBV19 with TRBJ1-2; TRBD1 agrees at 7 bases. The germline CDR1 and CDR2 sequences are LNHDA and SQIVND (reference sequence). This CDR3 is 14 amino acids long. J gave up 3 bases and V 6 bases, and 7 bases lay outside the gene matches. Written as DNA, the CDR3 is TGTGCCAGTAGGCGACAGGGCGGAGACTATGGCTACACCTTC. It codes for CASRRQGGDYGYTF. Drawing the rest from reference TRBV19 and TRBJ1-2, the complete variable domain is DGGITQSPKYLFRKEGQNVTLSCEQNLNHDAMYWYRQDPGQGLRLIYYSQIVNDFQKGDIAEGYSVSREKKESFPLTVTSAQKNPTAFYLCASRRQGGDYGYTFGSGTRLTVV.

This sequence joins TRBV7-3 and TRBJ2-5, with 7 nucleotides matching TRBD1. The CDR3 contains 15 residues. V dropped 5 bases and J dropped 5; count of bases not matched to a gene: 11. Germline-derived CDR1 and CDR2 are SGHTA and FQGTGA. In DNA form, the CDR3 reads TGTGCCAGCAGCGCCCAGGGGGACCGCTGGGAGACCCAGTACTTC. Its protein product is CASSAQGDRWETQYF.

This chain links TRBV2 with TRBJ1-6; 7 bases fit TRBD1. In germline, CDR1 is SNHLY, CDR2 FYNNEI. With 5 bases clipped from V and 5 bases from J, the junction kept 3 bases outside the gene matches. The CDR3 totals 14 residues. The CDR3 nucleotides read TGTGCCAGCAGTCGTGACAGGGATAATTCACCCCTCCACTTT. Its protein is CASSRDRDNSPLHF.

The chain recombines TRBV30 with TRBJ1-1; the D is unclear. The CDR3 is made up of 15 amino acids. V lost 2 bases and J lost 2, with 15 bases in between. Per the germline V gene, CDR1 is GTSNPN and CDR2 is SVGIG (reference sequence). The DNA of the CDR3 is TGTGCCTGGAGTAACCCCAGTAAGGGTAACACTGAAGCTTTCTTT. This gives the protein CAWSNPSKGNTEAFF.

The chain combines TRBV6-1 with TRBJ1-1; D unresolved. Germline V gene lookup returns CDR1 MNHNS and CDR2 SASEGT. The CDR3 sequence is 13 residues long. The V end lost 2 bases, the J end lost 1 base, and 5 bases lay between the germline ends. The CDR3: CASSEQENTEAFF. The CDR3 coding sequence is TGTGCCAGCAGTGAACAGGAGAACACTGAAGCTTTCTTT.

CDR3 region: CAVRGDTQYF. The CDR3 DNA follows: TGTGCCGTCCGAGGTGATACGCAGTATTTT. The V and J genes are TRBV6-6 and TRBJ2-3, with D unclear. Trimming cost V 11 bases and J 6 bases, with 9 bases left between them. The length of the CDR3 is 10 residues. Germline CDR1 and CDR2: MNHNY and SVGAGI (reference sequence).

The rearrangement links TRBV6-1 to TRBJ2-1; weak D call: TRBD2 (6 bases). The CDR3 has 15 amino acids. CDR1 is MNHNS, CDR2 SASEGT, per germline. V was shortened by 0 bases and J by 8 bases, with 14 bases between the two germline ends. This CDR3 reads CASSEAPGGYHEQFF. CDR3 DNA: TGTGCCAGCAGTGAAGCCCCTGGGGGGTATCATGAGCAGTTCTTC.

The chain joins TRBV6-1 to TRBJ1-3; D gene unclear. The CDR3 is 14 residues long. The V gene's germline CDR1 is MNHNS and CDR2 SASEGT. V dropped 2 bases and J dropped 2 bases, with 7 bases sitting between them. CDR3 nucleotide sequence: TGTGCCAGCAGTGAATTCCTGACTGGAAACACCATATATTTT. This gives the protein CASSEFLTGNTIYF.

This clone appeared a few times. The genes are TRBV30 and TRBJ1-1; D not certain. The CDR3 is 14 residues long. Germline V CDR1 and CDR2: GTSNPN, SVGIG (reference sequence). CDR3 protein: CVGGGRKENTEAFF. The CDR3 region has the DNA TGTGTCGGAGGAGGGCGGAAGGAGAACACTGAAGCTTTCTTT.

This clone has a count of ten or more. DNA of the CDR3: TGTGCCAGCAGCCCCTCCCCGTCGAACACTGAAGCTTTCTTT. This sequence encodes CASSPSPSNTEAFF. V gene TRBV7-2 combines with J gene TRBJ1-1, with D unresolved. Germline loops: CDR1 SGHTA, CDR2 FQGNSA. Trimming shortened V by 5 bases and J by 1 base, and 11 bases separated the two germline ends. CDR3 length: 14 amino acids.